The 20 T cell receptor beta chains in this list originate from one sample, sequenced in a study of blood T cells in healthy people across ages. Alongside a J-beta primer mix, a sample-barcoded 5' primer served in a second PCR lasting about 7 to 11 cycles. TCRdb ran MiXCR on the 5' RACE reads and lists one entry per CDR3 protein. The repertoire has some 670,000 distinct CDR3 sequences, about 50% of them found once; the top ten carry approximately 13%. Sequenced material: blood. Receptors were obtained from a woman at least 80 years old in good health.

This clonotype has a count of ten or more. The CDR3 is CAISESLSGSGTDTQYF. The CDR3 region has the DNA TGTGCCATCAGTGAATCCCTTAGCGGGAGTGGCACAGATACGCAGTATTTT. This sequence joins TRBV10-3 and TRBJ2-3, with TRBD2 matching 9 bases. CDR1 is ENHRY, CDR2 SYGVKD, per germline. After removal of 3 bases from V and 1 base from J, the junction contained 8 bases not matched to a gene. The CDR3 is 17 amino acids.

There are many counts of this clonotype. V gene TRBV6-5 combines with J gene TRBJ1-2, with 8 bases fitting TRBD1. Looked up from germline, CDR1 is MNHEY and CDR2 is SVGAGI. V trimming: 2 bases; J trimming: 4 bases; junction bases outside the gene matches: 6. This CDR3 spans 15 amino acids. The DNA of the CDR3 is TGTGCCAGCAGTTACCCAACAGGGGGGATCTATGGCTACACCTTC. Encoded protein: CASSYPTGGIYGYTF.

The rearrangement links TRBV5-5 to TRBJ2-7; D is uncertain. Germline-derived CDR1 and CDR2 are SGHKS and YYEKEE (reference sequence). V was clipped by 3 bases and J by 6 bases, with 22 bases between them. CDR3 length: 16 residues. CDR3 in DNA: TGTGCCAGCAGCTCTCCGGGTGCGCAACAAAGGCGCGAGCAGTACTTC. This translates into CASSSPGAQQRREQYF.

The chain is built from TRBV28 and TRBJ2-1; possibly TRBD2 for D (6 bases). V was pared by 3 bases and J by 10 bases, with 19 bases between. The germline CDR1 and CDR2 sequences are MDHEN and SYDVKM. This CDR3 spans 15 amino acids. This CDR3 reads CASSLRGGSSPEQFF. DNA of the CDR3: TGTGCCAGCAGTTTGAGGGGAGGATCATCGCCCGAGCAGTTCTTC.

V usage is TRBV29-1 and J usage is TRBJ2-5, with 7 bases lining up with TRBD1. Germline CDR1 and CDR2: SQVTM and ANQGSEA. The CDR3 has 17 residues. V lost 1 base to trimming and J lost 3 bases; unmatched junction nucleotides: 14. CDR3 nucleotides: TGCAGCGTTGAAGGCTCGGCGGGCCCGGGACAGAAAGAGACCCAGTACTTC. It is translated as CSVEGSAGPGQKETQYF.

The gene calls are TRBV6-4 and TRBJ2-5; no definite D call. Near its end, the DNA agrees better with TRBJ2-7, so the J call may be wrong. The germline CDR1 and CDR2 sequences are MRHNA and SNTAGT. The length of the CDR3 is 11 residues. CDR3 sequence (DNA): TGTGCCAGCAGTGACGGGTTCGAGCAGTACTTC. Translated: CASSDGFEQYF.

This sequence joins TRBV12-3 or TRBV12-4 and TRBJ1-5; D not certain. Trimming shortened V by 2 bases and J by 0 bases, and 17 bases separated the two germline ends. The CDR3 totals 18 residues. CDR3 loop: CASSLWGMVGYSNQPQHF. As DNA, the CDR3 is TGTGCCAGCAGTTTATGGGGTATGGTGGGTTATAGCAATCAGCCCCAGCATTTT.

This clonotype was observed a single time. Here the CDR3 DNA reads TGTGCCATCAGTAGAACCGAAGAGACCCAGTACTTC. Its translation is CAISRTEETQYF. The chain is built from TRBV10-3 and TRBJ2-5, with D hard to call. Trimming cost V 5 bases and J 3 bases, with 7 bases left between them. The CDR3 contains 12 residues. Per germline, CDR1 ENHRY and CDR2 SYGVKD.

The V call is TRBV4-2, the J call TRBJ1-1; D possibly corresponds to TRBD1 (6 bases). V gave up 0 bases and J gave up 3 bases, with 14 bases separating them. The CDR3 has 16 amino acids. Germline V gene data show CDR1 as LGHNA and CDR2 as YNFKEQ. CDR3 sequence (DNA): TGTGCCAGCAGCCAAGATTTGGGGGGGGCAGACACTGAAGCTTTCTTT. Its protein is CASSQDLGGADTEAFF.

The chain couples TRBV9 to TRBJ2-5; D is possibly TRBD1 (6 bases). V shed 0 bases and J shed 3 bases, with 15 bases lying between them. CDR1 and CDR2 from the germline V gene are SGDLS and YYNGEE. This CDR3 spans 16 amino acids. As DNA, the CDR3 is TGTGCCAGCAGCGTAGGAGGGAGAGGGGGTAAAGAGACCCAGTACTTC. Its translation is CASSVGGRGGKETQYF.

There are many counts of this clonotype. The V gene is TRBV2, the J gene TRBJ2-4; D remains unclear. CDR3 length equals 14 residues. Per the germline V gene, CDR1 is SNHLY and CDR2 is FYNNEI. V was pared by 4 bases and J by 13 bases, with 20 bases between. In DNA form, the CDR3 reads TGTGCCAGCAGTGTTTCCCGGACGAGCGTTCGACAGTACTTC. Its translation is CASSVSRTSVRQYF. The full variable domain, rest sourced from reference TRBV2 and TRBJ2-4, is EPEVTQTPSHQVTQMGQEVILRCVPISNHLYFYWYRQILGQKVEFLVSFYNNEISEKSEIFDDQFSVERPDGSNFTLKIRSTKLEDSAMYFCASSVSRTSVRQYFGAGTRLSVL.

This chain joins TRBV9 and TRBJ2-6; D perhaps matches TRBD2 (6 bases). Germline V gene lookup returns CDR1 SGDLS and CDR2 YYNGEE. V was shortened by 4 bases and J by 0 bases, with 14 bases between the two germline ends. The CDR3 loop spans 17 amino acids. CDR3: CASSSDSGGSGANVLTF. The DNA for the CDR3 is TGTGCCAGCAGCAGTGATAGCGGAGGCTCTGGGGCCAACGTCCTGACTTTC.

This rearrangement joins TRBV3-1 to TRBJ2-7, with no clear D. The J call is doubtful: the DNA matches TRBJ2-5 better. Germline V gene lookup returns CDR1 LGHDT and CDR2 YNNKEL (reference sequence). The CDR3 length is 12 residues. The CDR3 nucleotides read TGTGCCAGCAGCCAATGCGAAGGGACCCAGTACTTC. It translates to CASSQCEGTQYF.

V is TRBV20-1 and J is TRBJ2-5; D is tentatively TRBD1 or TRBD2 (5 bases each). The CDR3 length is 13 residues. CDR1 is DFQATT and CDR2 is SNEGSKA in the germline V gene (reference sequence). Trimming removed 4 bases from V and 5 bases from J, with 14 bases in between. For the CDR3, the DNA is TGCAGTGCTATTCGAAGAGGGGCGGAGACCCAGTACTTC. Translation: CSAIRRGAETQYF.

Many counts were recorded for this clonotype. The V and J genes are TRBV7-2 and TRBJ2-1, with 12 bases matching TRBD2. Germline V gene data show CDR1 as SGHTA and CDR2 as FQGNSA. J was trimmed by 2 bases and V by 5 bases; bases with no gene match: 19. There are 21 residues in the CDR3. DNA for the CDR3: TGTGCCAGCAGCCCAAGGAACGGACTAGCGGGACAAGTAGGAACCTACAATGAGCAGTTCTTC. Its protein product is CASSPRNGLAGQVGTYNEQFF.

The gene calls are TRBV7-2 and TRBJ1-4, with TRBD1 identical over 7 bases. The germline gives CDR1 SGHTA, CDR2 FQGNSA. Losses at the gene ends were 5 bases for V and 5 bases for J; bases not matched to a gene: 11. The CDR3 spans 16 residues. CDR3 sequence (DNA): TGTGCCAGCAGCCCCCAGGGGGGACAGAAGAATGAAAAACTGTTTTTT. This sequence encodes CASSPQGGQKNEKLFF.

The chain couples TRBV7-8 to TRBJ1-1; 8 bases align to TRBD1. Germline CDR1 reads SGHVS; CDR2 reads FQNEAQ. The V gene end was trimmed by 1 base and the J gene end by 7 bases; junction bases not matched to a gene: 5. The CDR3 has 14 residues. The CDR3 loop reads CASSLGQGKGEAFF. The CDR3 DNA reads TGTGCCAGCAGCTTAGGACAGGGGAAGGGTGAAGCTTTCTTT.

This rearrangement joins TRBV18 to TRBJ1-2; D unclear. Trimming cost V 11 bases and J 7 bases, with 17 bases left between them. This CDR3 has 12 residues. Germline V gives CDR1 KGHSH, CDR2 LQKENI. The CDR3 region is CAGSPDWSGYTF. The CDR3 DNA follows: TGTGCCGGTTCACCAGACTGGAGTGGCTACACCTTC.

This clonotype was picked up many times. This chain joins TRBV4-2 and TRBJ2-6; 8 nucleotides match TRBD1. Trimming at V came to 4 bases and at J to 0 bases, leaving 5 bases not matched to a gene. Germline V gene lookup returns CDR1 LGHNA and CDR2 YNFKEQ. This CDR3 is 17 amino acids long. The CDR3 region has the DNA TGTGCCAGCAGCCCTATGACAGGGGCCTCTGGGGCCAACGTCCTGACTTTC. Protein sequence: CASSPMTGASGANVLTF.

About this clonotype itself: An end of the junction differs from the germline gene, which may be a read error. This sequence joins TRBV29-1 and TRBJ1-1, with D uncertain. Per the germline V gene, CDR1 is SQVTM and CDR2 is ANQGSEA. The CDR3 is 13 amino acids. Here the CDR3 reads CSVERVVNTEAFF. CDR3 nucleotide sequence: TGCAGCGTTGAGCGGGTTGTGAACACTGAGGCTTTCTTT. Filled out from reference TRBV29-1 and TRBJ1-1, the complete variable domain reads SAVISQKPSRDICQRGTSLTIQCQVDSQVTMMFWYRQQPGQSLTLIATANQGSEATYESGFVIDKFPISRPNLTFSTLTVSNMSPEDSSIYLCSVERVVNTEAFFGQGTRLTVV.